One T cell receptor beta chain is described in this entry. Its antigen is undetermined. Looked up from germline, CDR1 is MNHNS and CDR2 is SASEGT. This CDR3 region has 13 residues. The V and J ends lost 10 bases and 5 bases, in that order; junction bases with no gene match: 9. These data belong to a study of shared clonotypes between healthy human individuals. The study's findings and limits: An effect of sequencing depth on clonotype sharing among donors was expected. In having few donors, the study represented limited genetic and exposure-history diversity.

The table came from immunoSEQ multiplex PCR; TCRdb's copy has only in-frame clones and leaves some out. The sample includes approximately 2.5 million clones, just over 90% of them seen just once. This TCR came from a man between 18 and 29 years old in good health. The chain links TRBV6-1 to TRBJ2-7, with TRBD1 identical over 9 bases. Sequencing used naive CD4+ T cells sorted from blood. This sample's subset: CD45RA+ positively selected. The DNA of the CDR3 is TGTGCCAACAGGGGACAGGGTCTAAACGAGCAGTACTTC. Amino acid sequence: CANRGQGLNEQYF.